The 9 T cell receptor beta chains below come from one sample, sequenced in a study of T cell responses to AZD1222 COVID-19 vaccine. Assay used: immunoSEQ multiplex PCR; TCRdb lists only in-frame clones, some missing. Of about 140,000 clones detected, around 90% appear once; the ten largest clones hold around 1.7%. This sample comprised peripheral blood, obtained on day 0 of AZD1222 vaccination. The receptors were gathered from an adult in good health.

V is TRBV6-5 and J is TRBJ1-2; D possibly corresponds to TRBD1 (6 bases). Germline CDR1 is MNHEY and CDR2 is SVGAGI. V was clipped by 4 bases and J by 4 bases, with 16 bases between them. This CDR3 spans 15 amino acids. In nucleotides, the CDR3 is TGTGCCAGCAGTTTCCGGGGGCCCCAGGGCTATGGCTACACCTTC. Amino acids: CASSFRGPQGYGYTF.

The J gene is TRBJ1-6, the V gene TRBV6-5; D is uncertain. V was pared by 5 bases and J by 7 bases, with 15 bases between. This CDR3 is 15 amino acids long. Per the germline V gene, CDR1 is MNHEY and CDR2 is SVGAGI. In DNA form, the CDR3 reads TGTGCCAGCAGTCTTCCCCTGGCGCGGAATTCACCCCTCCACTTT. Protein product: CASSLPLARNSPLHF.

The chain carries TRBV2 and TRBJ2-5; 9 bases map to TRBD1. The CDR3 is made up of 16 amino acids. Trimming removed 6 bases from V and 3 bases from J; junction bases left unmatched: 11. Germline-derived CDR1 and CDR2 are SNHLY and FYNNEI. CDR3 bases: TGTGCCAGCAGCGCCGGGACAGGGTTCGGTGAAGAGACCCAGTACTTC. Translating gives CASSAGTGFGEETQYF.

The chain couples TRBV3-1 (or the pseudogene TRBV3-2) to TRBJ2-1, with no clear D. Trimming took off 3 bases at V and 9 bases at J, with 12 bases between the two ends. Germline V CDR1 and CDR2: LGHDT, YNNKEL (reference sequence). The CDR3 has 13 residues. In DNA, the CDR3 is TGTGCCAGCAGCCATTATGGCACGGGTGAGCAGTTCTTC. It translates to CASSHYGTGEQFF.

V usage is TRBV10-3 and J usage is TRBJ1-1; a weak D match, TRBD1 (6 bases). The V gene lost 7 bases and the J gene lost 1 base, with 10 bases spanning the gap. CDR3 length: 13 amino acids. CDR1 and CDR2 (germline): ENHRY, SYGVKD. The CDR3 reads CAITGAPNTEAFF. In DNA, the CDR3 is TGTGCCATCACGGGGGCACCGAACACTGAAGCTTTCTTT.

This chain connects TRBV28 to TRBJ2-7; D may correspond to TRBD1 or TRBD2 (6 bases each). The V and J ends lost 3 bases and 2 bases respectively, with 11 bases between them. The CDR3 consists of 14 residues. Germline-derived CDR1 and CDR2 are MDHEN and SYDVKM. CDR3 sequence: CASSFWGAPYEQYF. CDR3 DNA: TGTGCCAGCAGTTTCTGGGGGGCCCCCTACGAGCAGTACTTC.

J is TRBJ2-7 and V is TRBV5-4, with 11 bases identical to TRBD2. The V and J ends lost 1 base and 9 bases, in that order; junction bases with no gene match: 9. Germline V gene sequence: CDR1 SGHNT, CDR2 YYREEE (reference sequence). This CDR3 spans 15 amino acids. The CDR3 loop is CASSLTSGSSKGQYF. The CDR3 DNA is TGTGCCAGCAGCTTGACTAGCGGGAGTTCTAAGGGGCAGTACTTC.

The chain couples TRBV6-1 to TRBJ2-7, with TRBD2 identical over 7 bases. The junction had 4 bases not matched to a gene; V was cut back by 2 bases and J by 0 bases. The CDR3 is made up of 15 amino acids. Germline V gene sequence: CDR1 MNHNS, CDR2 SASEGT. The CDR3 here is CASSEWRESSYEQYF. The CDR3 DNA follows: TGTGCCAGCAGTGAATGGCGGGAGAGCTCCTACGAGCAGTACTTC.

The chain uses TRBV27 and TRBJ1-3; the D gene is possibly TRBD1 (6 bases). Germline V gene sequence: CDR1 MNHEY, CDR2 SMNVEV (reference sequence). V was clipped by 6 bases and J by 0 bases, with 12 bases between them. This CDR3 spans 15 amino acids. In DNA, the CDR3 is TGTGCCAGCAGCGGGACACCTGCCTCTGGAAACACCATATATTTT. This gives the protein CASSGTPASGNTIYF.